The 7 T cell receptor beta chains below were found in one sample sequenced in a study of response to subunit inactivated influenza vaccine. TCRdb reprocessed the RT-PCR reads with MiXCR, giving one entry per CDR3 protein. Seen here are 650,000 or so distinct CDR3 sequences, around 15% observed once, and the top ten hold roughly 7.2%. Sample: PBMCs from blood, taken 14 days before vaccination. The receptor set was obtained from a man between 45 and 60 years old who received an inactivated influenza vaccine.

This clonotype was observed a handful of times. The rearrangement joins TRBV11-2 to TRBJ1-6, with 7 bases aligning to TRBD1. Germline V lookup: CDR1 SGHAT, CDR2 FQNNGV. There are 14 residues in the CDR3. With 5 bases clipped from V and 6 bases from J, the junction kept 4 bases outside the gene matches. CDR3 nucleotides: TGTGCCAGCAGCAAGGACAGGCTTAATTCACCCCTCCACTTT. Translated, it gives CASSKDRLNSPLHF.

This clonotype was observed a few times. V and J are TRBV4-3 and TRBJ2-2; D is unresolved. This CDR3 region has 13 residues. Trimming shortened V by 1 base and J by 6 bases, and 6 bases separated the two germline ends. Germline V CDR1 and CDR2: LGHNA, YSLEER. This chain's CDR3 is CASSQVSAGELFF. The CDR3 DNA reads TGCGCCAGCAGCCAAGTGTCGGCCGGGGAGCTGTTTTTT.

V is TRBV5-1 and J is TRBJ2-1; D may correspond to TRBD1 or TRBD2 (8 bases each). Between the trimmed V and J ends, which lost 0 bases and 3 bases, there was a span of 25 bases. The CDR3 has 20 amino acids. The germline CDR1 and CDR2 sequences are SGHRS and YFSETQ. In DNA, the CDR3 is TGCGCCAGCAGCTTGGTGTGGACAGGGCAATCGGGACTAGGCTACAATGAGCAGTTCTTC. This sequence encodes CASSLVWTGQSGLGYNEQFF.

The chain recombines TRBV3-1 with TRBJ2-6; 14 bases are shared with TRBD2. Germline V gives CDR1 LGHDT, CDR2 YNNKEL (reference sequence). J was trimmed by 4 bases and V by 4 bases; bases with no gene match: 6. The CDR3 covers 18 residues. The CDR3 DNA is TGTGCCAGCAGCCGGGGACTAGCGGGAGCTATCGGGGCCAACGTCCTGACTTTC. Residues: CASSRGLAGAIGANVLTF. Combining the CDR3 with reference TRBV3-1 and TRBJ2-6 gives the whole variable domain DTAVSQTPKYLVTQMGNDKSIKCEQNLGHDTMYWYKQDSKKFLKIMFSYNNKELIINETVPNRFSPKSPDKAHLNLHINSLELGDSAVYFCASSRGLAGAIGANVLTFGAGSRLTVL.

This clonotype was recorded a few times. The chain employs TRBV28 and TRBJ2-7, with TRBD1 matching 7 bases. Germline loops: CDR1 MDHEN, CDR2 SYDVKM. Losses at the gene ends were 2 bases for V and 7 bases for J; bases not matched to a gene: 11. The length of the CDR3 is 15 residues. The DNA of the CDR3 is TGTGCCAGCAGTTTAGGATCAGGGGGAAACGGGGAGCAGTACTTC. Protein product: CASSLGSGGNGEQYF.

CDR3 coding DNA: TGTGCCAGCAGTTACTTTCAGGTCTATGGCTACACCTTC. This translates into CASSYFQVYGYTF. The V and J genes are TRBV6-2 or TRBV6-3 and TRBJ1-2; D unresolved. The CDR3 is 13 residues long. Germline V gene sequence: CDR1 MNHEY, CDR2 SVGEGT. Trimming removed 1 base from V and 4 bases from J, with 7 bases in between.

This clonotype was detected a few times. The chain employs TRBV28 and TRBJ1-1; a weak D match, TRBD1 (5 bases). Germline loops: CDR1 MDHEN, CDR2 SYDVKM. The CDR3 totals 14 residues. Trimming took off 5 bases at V and 1 base at J, with 11 bases between the two ends. This chain's CDR3 is CASSPHGQNTEAFF. The CDR3 DNA follows: TGTGCCAGCAGTCCCCATGGACAGAACACTGAAGCTTTCTTT.